The subject of this entry is one TCR beta chain. Germline CDR1 MNHNS, CDR2 SASEGT. This CDR3 has 15 amino acids. V was shortened by 4 bases and J by 4 bases, with 11 bases between the two germline ends. Here immunoSEQ multiplex PCR was the method, and the copy in TCRdb shows in-frame clones only, minus some. The repertoire includes 700,000 to 750,000 clones, approximately 83% of them detected once, and around 0.0094% sits in the top ten. The data were obtained in a study of shared T cell receptors in the human thymus. This sample was also put to use in a study of human thymus T cells. That source reports: Surgeons resected thymus tissue during corrective heart surgery. Related reports documented highly overlapping thymic repertoires among unrelated individuals.

The sequence derives from a girl younger than two with a congenital heart defect. The chain joins TRBV6-1 to TRBJ1-6, with D uncertain. The sequencing input was thymocytes. DNA for the CDR3: TGTGCCAGCAGTGTCATCGGGGAGTATAATTCACCCCTCCACTTT. Translating gives CASSVIGEYNSPLHF.